This TCR beta chain was sequenced for a study of shared clonotypes between healthy human individuals. V was clipped by 3 bases and J by 3 bases; unmatched bases: 5. The CDR3 is made up of 15 amino acids. The V gene's germline CDR1 is SGHAT and CDR2 FQNNGV. Every immunoSEQ plate was one replicate of a subset's evenly spread DNA. The replicate PCRs on unsorted PBMC were given around 0.3 ug DNA, which is some 28,000 T cell genomes. The assay was immunoSEQ multiplex PCR, and TCRdb's table has in-frame clones only and misses some. The sample has about 460,000 clones; roughly three quarters are singletons. The study drew all its donors from Caucasian adults living in Nashville, Tennessee.

The receptor's source is a woman aged 40 to 50 in good health. Some clones in this sample may be carry-over from other donors' samples. The chain combines TRBV11-2 with TRBJ2-3; 8 bases line up with TRBD2. The specimen sequenced was PBMCs. The CDR3 DNA reads TGTGCCAGCAGCTTCGGACTAGCCGATACAGATACGCAGTATTTT. This encodes CASSFGLADTDTQYF.